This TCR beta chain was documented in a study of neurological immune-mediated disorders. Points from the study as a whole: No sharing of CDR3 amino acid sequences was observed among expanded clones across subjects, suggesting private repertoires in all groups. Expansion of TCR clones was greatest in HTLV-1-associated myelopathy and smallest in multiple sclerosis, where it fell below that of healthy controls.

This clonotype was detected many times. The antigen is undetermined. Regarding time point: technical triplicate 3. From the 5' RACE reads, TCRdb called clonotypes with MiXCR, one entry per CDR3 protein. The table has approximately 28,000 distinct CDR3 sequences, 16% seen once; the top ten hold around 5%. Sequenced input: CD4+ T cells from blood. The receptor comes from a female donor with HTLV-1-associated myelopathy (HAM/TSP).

CDR3 in DNA: TGCGCCAGCAGCCCTGGACTAGCGGGGGTTGAGCAGTTCTTC. Translation gives CASSPGLAGVEQFF. The chain links TRBV5-1 to TRBJ2-1; 13 nucleotides match TRBD2. The CDR3 is 14 residues long. CDR1 is SGHRS, CDR2 YFSETQ, per germline. V trimming: 4 bases; J trimming: 9 bases; junction bases outside the gene matches: 4.